This T cell receptor (beta chain) was sequenced for a study of T-cell memory formation after mild COVID-19. At the level of the study: Among the donors, TCR clusters were largely specific to each donor. Study outcomes and limitations: CD4+ bias marked clones expanding day 15 to 37, unlike balanced contracting clones. Within pre-infection memory, some responding clones were found, suggesting cross-reactive memory joined.

Germline CDR1 SGHRS, CDR2 YFSETQ. V lost 4 bases, J lost 3 bases, and 17 bases lay in between. CDR3 length: 15 amino acids. TCRdb recomputed calls from the 5' RACE reads with MiXCR, one row per CDR3 protein. Among over 250,000 distinct CDR3 sequences listed, approximately 15% were seen once. Details on this clonotype: Its antigen is as yet unknown.

The sequencing input was PBMCs or a T cell subset sorted from them (not recorded which). This sequence joins TRBV5-1 and TRBJ2-7; D may be TRBD1 (5 bases). The sequence was obtained from a man younger than 30 who had mild COVID-19 (a few samples of this study predate the infection). Cell type and time point are not known. CDR3 coding DNA: TGCGCCAGCAGCCTCAACGTGGGGCTGGGCTACGAGCAGTACTTC. This gives the protein CASSLNVGLGYEQYF.